This T cell receptor beta chain was recovered during a study of CD8 T cells in Susac syndrome. General study findings and limits: Susac syndrome CD8+ repertoires were clonally expanded, most strongly in CD8+ TEMRA cells. Sixteen Susac-specific public clones were found in total CD8+ repertoires and several in CD8+ TEMRA repertoires.

TEMRA cells underwent FACS enrichment and CD8+ and CD4+ T cells underwent negative isolation. Roughly 0.45 to 1 ug RNA was reverse transcribed with random hexamers. It was immunoSEQ multiplex PCR that amplified TCR beta CDR3 across 54 Vbeta and 13 Jbeta. TCRdb called the immunoSEQ multiplex PCR reads again in MiXCR, with one record for every CDR3 protein. The table lists 95,000 to 150,000 distinct CDR3 sequences, over 85% of them singletons. Details on this clonotype: Its specificity is not known.

This CDR3 region has 15 residues. V was shortened by 5 bases and J by 11 bases, with 22 bases between the two germline ends. The germline CDR1 and CDR2 sequences are PRHDT and FYEKMQ (reference sequence). The source material was CD8+ T cells from PBMCs. This clonotype was obtained from a human donor with Susac syndrome. The chain employs TRBV13 and TRBJ2-1, with D maybe TRBD1 (5 bases). The CDR3 bases are TGTGCCAGCAGCCGTTACGGCGACATGACAGAAAAGCAGTTCTTC. It yields the protein CASSRYGDMTEKQFF. Combining the CDR3 with reference TRBV13 and TRBJ2-1 gives the whole variable domain AAGVIQSPRHLIKEKRETATLKCYPIPRHDTVYWYQQGPGQDPQFLISFYEKMQSDKGSIPDRFSAQQFSDYHSELNMSSLELGDSALYFCASSRYGDMTEKQFFGPGTRLTVL.